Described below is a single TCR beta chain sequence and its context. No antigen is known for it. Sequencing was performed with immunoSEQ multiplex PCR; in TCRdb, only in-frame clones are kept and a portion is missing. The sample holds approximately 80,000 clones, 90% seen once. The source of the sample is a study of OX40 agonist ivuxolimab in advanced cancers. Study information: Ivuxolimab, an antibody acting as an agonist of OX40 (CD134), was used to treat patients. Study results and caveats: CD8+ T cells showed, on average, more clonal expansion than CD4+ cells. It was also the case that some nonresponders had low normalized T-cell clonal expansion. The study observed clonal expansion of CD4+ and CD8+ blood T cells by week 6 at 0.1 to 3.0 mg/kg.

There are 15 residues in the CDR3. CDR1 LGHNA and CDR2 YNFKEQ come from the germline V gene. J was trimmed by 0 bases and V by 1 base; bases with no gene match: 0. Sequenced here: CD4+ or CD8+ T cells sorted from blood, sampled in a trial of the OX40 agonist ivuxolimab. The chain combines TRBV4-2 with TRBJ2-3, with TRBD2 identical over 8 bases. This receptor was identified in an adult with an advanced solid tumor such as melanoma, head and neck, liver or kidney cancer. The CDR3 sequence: CASSQVAGSTDTQYF. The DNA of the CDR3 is TGTGCCAGCAGCCAAGTAGCGGGGAGCACAGATACGCAGTATTTT.